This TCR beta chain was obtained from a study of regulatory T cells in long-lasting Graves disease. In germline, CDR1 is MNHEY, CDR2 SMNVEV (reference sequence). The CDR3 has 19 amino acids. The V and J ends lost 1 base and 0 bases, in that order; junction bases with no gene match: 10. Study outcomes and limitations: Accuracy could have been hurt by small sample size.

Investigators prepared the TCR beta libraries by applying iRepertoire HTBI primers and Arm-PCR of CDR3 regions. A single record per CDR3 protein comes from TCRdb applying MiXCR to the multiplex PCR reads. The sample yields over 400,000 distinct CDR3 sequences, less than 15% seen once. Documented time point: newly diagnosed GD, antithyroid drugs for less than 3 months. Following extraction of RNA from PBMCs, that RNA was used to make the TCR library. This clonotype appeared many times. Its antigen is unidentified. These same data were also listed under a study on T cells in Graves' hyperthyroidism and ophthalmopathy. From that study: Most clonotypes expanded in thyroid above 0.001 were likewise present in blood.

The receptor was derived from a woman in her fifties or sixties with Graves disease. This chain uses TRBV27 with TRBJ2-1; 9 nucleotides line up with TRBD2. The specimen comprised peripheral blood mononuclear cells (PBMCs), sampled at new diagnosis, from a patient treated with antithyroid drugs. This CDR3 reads CASSLFGDLAGSSYNEQFF. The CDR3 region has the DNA TGTGCCAGCAGTTTATTTGGGGACCTAGCGGGGAGCTCCTACAATGAGCAGTTCTTC.